One and the same sample provided the 5 T cell receptor beta chains below, sequenced in a study of neurological immune-mediated disorders. TCRdb independently ran MiXCR on the 5' RACE reads; one entry per CDR3 protein. The sample has about 27,000 distinct CDR3 sequences, 21% seen once; the top ten hold around 16%. Input material: PBMCs. These receptors were taken from a woman aged 55-69 years in good health.

The rearrangement uses TRBV7-3 and TRBJ2-1, with D possibly being TRBD2 (7 bases). V lost 4 bases, J lost 6 bases, and 16 bases lay in between. The CDR3 totals 15 residues. Germline CDR1 is SGHTA and CDR2 is FQGTGA. This CDR3 reads CASSWEGGLVNEQFF. DNA of the CDR3: TGTGCCAGCAGCTGGGAGGGGGGGCTAGTCAATGAGCAGTTCTTC.

This clonotype has a single count. The chain carries TRBV4-3 and TRBJ2-1; D call uncertain. Germline V gene sequence: CDR1 LGHNA, CDR2 YSLEER. The CDR3 has 18 residues. Between the trimmed V and J ends, which lost 0 bases and 3 bases, there was a span of 18 bases. The DNA for the CDR3 is TGCGCCAGCAGCCAAGATCTTGGGCCCGGTGGTGGCTACAATGAGCAGTTCTTC. This encodes CASSQDLGPGGGYNEQFF.

By frequency in the sample, this clonotype is medium-sized (0.01 to 0.1%). This rearrangement joins TRBV28 to TRBJ2-7, with D unclear. The V gene's germline CDR1 is MDHEN and CDR2 SYDVKM. The CDR3 sequence is 14 residues long. The V gene lost 3 bases and the J gene lost 9 bases, with 18 bases spanning the gap. In nucleotides, the CDR3 is TGTGCCAGCAGTTTTGTATTTCCAGCTACGGGGCAGTACTTC. Its protein is CASSFVFPATGQYF.

The chain recombines TRBV27 with TRBJ1-5, with 7 bases fitting TRBD1. CDR3 length: 15 amino acids. V gave up 2 bases and J gave up 5 bases; unmatched junction bases: 6. CDR1 MNHEY and CDR2 SMNVEV come from the germline V gene (reference sequence). The CDR3 region is CASSLREGAHQPQHF. The CDR3 DNA reads TGTGCCAGCAGTTTACGTGAGGGGGCGCATCAGCCCCAGCATTTT.

This clonotype has a handful of counts. The CDR3 here is CASSKYPLAGQETQYF. The CDR3 DNA sequence: TGTGCCAGCAGTAAATACCCCTTAGCGGGGCAAGAGACCCAGTACTTC. This chain links TRBV6-2 or TRBV6-3 with TRBJ2-5; 8 positions match TRBD2. The V gene's germline CDR1 is MNHEY and CDR2 SVGEGT. This CDR3 comprises 16 residues. V lost 5 bases, J lost 2 bases, and 10 bases stayed unmatched.